The 27 T cell receptor beta chains listed next were all sequenced from one sample in a study of cytomegalovirus exposure and HLA in healthy donors. The PCR had 60 Vbeta and 13 Jbeta primers. The table came from immunoSEQ multiplex PCR; TCRdb's copy has only in-frame clones and leaves some out. The sample lists about 140,000 clones; about three quarters were seen once. Sequencing was performed on PBMCs. Source of these receptors: a female donor in good health and CMV-seronegative.

The V and J genes are TRBV7-2 and TRBJ2-7; 10 nucleotides agree with TRBD2. Germline CDR1 reads SGHTA; CDR2 reads FQGNSA. The CDR3 totals 16 residues. The trim removed 0 bases at V and 1 base at J, leaving 3 bases unmatched. CDR3 coding DNA: TGTGCCAGCAGCTTAGCGGGGACTAGCGTTTCCTACGAGCAGTACTTC. Encoded protein: CASSLAGTSVSYEQYF.

This rearrangement joins TRBV18 to TRBJ1-4; D may be TRBD1 (5 bases). From germline, CDR1 is KGHSH and CDR2 LQKENI. This CDR3 region has 15 residues. V lost 3 bases and J lost 0, with 8 bases in between. This CDR3 reads CASSPQGATNEKLFF. The CDR3 nucleotides are TGTGCCAGCTCACCTCAGGGCGCAACTAATGAAAAACTGTTTTTT.

The chain couples TRBV25-1 to TRBJ2-2; TRBD2 matches at 11 bases. The CDR3 runs 16 residues. Germline V lookup: CDR1 MGHDK, CDR2 SYGVNS. Unmatched junction bases numbered 3, after V lost 3 bases and J lost 3 bases. The CDR3 DNA follows: TGTGCCAGCAGTGACCAGACTAGCGGGGACACCGGGGAGCTGTTTTTT. It is translated as CASSDQTSGDTGELFF.

The gene calls are TRBV18 and TRBJ2-7; 9 bases agree with TRBD2. The CDR3 runs 17 residues. J was trimmed by 2 bases and V by 3 bases; bases with no gene match: 11. Germline V CDR1 and CDR2: KGHSH, LQKENI. The CDR3 sequence: CASSPPYLAGLTYEQYF. CDR3 coding DNA: TGTGCCAGCTCACCGCCATATCTAGCGGGGCTCACCTACGAGCAGTACTTC. Supplemented by reference TRBV18 and TRBJ2-7, the full variable domain reads NAGVMQNPRHLVRRRGQEARLRCSPMKGHSHVYWYRQLPEEGLKFMVYLQKENIIDESGMPKERFSAEFPKEGPSILRIQQVVRGDSAAYFCASSPPYLAGLTYEQYFGPGTRLTVT.

The chain carries TRBV6-1 and TRBJ2-5; D perhaps matches TRBD1 (6 bases). The CDR3 loop spans 15 amino acids. Germline V gene data show CDR1 as MNHNS and CDR2 as SASEGT. V was trimmed by 4 bases and J by 2 bases, leaving 14 bases between them. CDR3 sequence reads: CASSATRGIQETQYF. The CDR3 DNA reads as TGTGCCAGCAGTGCGACCAGGGGTATACAAGAGACCCAGTACTTC.

This clone was seen more than once but under ten times. The chain is built from TRBV19 and TRBJ1-2; 7 bases line up with TRBD1. Germline V CDR1 and CDR2: LNHDA, SQIVND (reference sequence). V dropped 4 bases and J dropped 4; count of bases not matched to a gene: 0. This CDR3 is built from 12 residues. For the CDR3, the DNA is TGTGCCAGTAGTACAGGGGGCTATGGCTACACCTTC. This codes for CASSTGGYGYTF.

This chain connects TRBV5-5 to TRBJ1-1, with unresolved D. CDR3 length: 15 amino acids. Germline CDR1 is SGHKS and CDR2 is YYEKEE (reference sequence). The V end was cut by 1 base, the J end by 2 bases, with 12 bases between. The CDR3, as DNA: TGTGCCAGCAGCTTGAGTGGCAGTTCTAACACTGAAGCTTTCTTT. This translates into CASSLSGSSNTEAFF. Filled out from reference TRBV5-5 and TRBJ1-1, the complete variable domain reads DAGVTQSPTHLIKTRGQQVTLRCSPISGHKSVSWYQQVLGQGPQFIFQYYEKEERGRGNFPDRFSARQFPNYSSELNVNALLLGDSALYLCASSLSGSSNTEAFFGQGTRLTVV.

The V gene is TRBV2, the J gene TRBJ2-5; 9 nucleotides agree with TRBD2. Germline values: CDR1 SNHLY, CDR2 FYNNEI. J lost 5 bases, V lost 9 bases, and 16 bases had no gene match. The CDR3 spans 16 residues. CDR3 residues: CAREGSGGTSGETQYF. The DNA for the CDR3 is TGTGCCAGAGAGGGGAGCGGGGGGACCTCAGGGGAGACCCAGTACTTC.

V is TRBV7-9 and J is TRBJ2-3; 9 nucleotides agree with TRBD1. CDR3 length: 16 amino acids. Germline V gives CDR1 SEHNR, CDR2 FQNEAQ (reference sequence). Trimming at V came to 4 bases and at J to 3 bases, leaving 8 bases not matched to a gene. The CDR3 nucleotides are TGTGCCAGCAGCTCCCGGACAGGGGCGGTGACAGATACGCAGTATTTT. Protein sequence: CASSSRTGAVTDTQYF.

V usage is TRBV5-1 and J usage is TRBJ1-2; 8 bases agree with TRBD1. The CDR3 is 14 residues long. Germline-derived CDR1 and CDR2 are SGHRS and YFSETQ. J gave up 5 bases and V 4 bases, and 7 bases lay outside the gene matches. CDR3 nucleotide sequence: TGCGCCAGCAGCGATGACGGACAGGGATATGGCTACACCTTC. Its translation: CASSDDGQGYGYTF. Full variable domain (missing parts from reference TRBV5-1 and TRBJ1-2): KAGVTQTPRYLIKTRGQQVTLSCSPISGHRSVSWYQQTPGQGLQFLFEYFSETQRNKGNFPGRFSGRQFSNSRSEMNVSTLELGDSALYLCASSDDGQGYGYTFGSGTRLTVV.

This clone appeared a few times. This chain uses TRBV7-2 with TRBJ1-2; D not resolved. The germline V gene has CDR1 SGHTA and CDR2 FQGNSA. The CDR3 sequence is 13 residues long. Trimming stripped 1 base from V and 7 bases from J, with 10 bases between. The CDR3: CASSLVEGFGYTF. DNA of the CDR3: TGTGCCAGCAGCTTAGTGGAGGGTTTTGGCTACACCTTC.

The J gene is TRBJ1-3, the V gene TRBV6-5; tentatively, D is TRBD1 (5 bases). The length of the CDR3 is 14 residues. Germline values: CDR1 MNHEY, CDR2 SVGAGI. V dropped 5 bases and J dropped 6 bases, with 14 bases sitting between them. The CDR3 region has the DNA TGTGCCAGCAGTCCCGGGGGTTTGGAAAACACCATATATTTT. It is translated as CASSPGGLENTIYF.

V gene TRBV30 combines with J gene TRBJ1-1; D unresolved. The ends were cut back, 2 bases at V and 11 bases at J, with 12 bases in the middle. Germline V gene lookup returns CDR1 GTSNPN and CDR2 SVGIG (reference sequence). The CDR3 runs 11 residues. The CDR3 DNA follows: TGTGCCTGGAGTCCGGGAGCTACTGCTTTCTTT. This encodes CAWSPGATAFF.

The chain uses TRBV10-3 and TRBJ2-7; TRBD2 aligns across 9 bases. This CDR3 is 13 amino acids long. Germline assignment: CDR1 ENHRY and CDR2 SYGVKD. After removal of 3 bases from V and 6 bases from J, the junction contained 3 bases not matched to a gene. As DNA, the CDR3 is TGTGCCATCAGTGAAAATAGCGGGAGCGAGCAGTACTTC. Protein product: CAISENSGSEQYF.

The chain couples TRBV13 to TRBJ2-3, with 12 bases fitting TRBD2. V shed 3 bases and J 2 bases; nucleotides not matched to a gene: 3. This CDR3 region has 16 residues. CDR1 is PRHDT and CDR2 is FYEKMQ in the germline V gene (reference sequence). The CDR3 bases are TGTGCCAGCAGCTTGAGACTAGCGGGGGCCACAGATACGCAGTATTTT. Protein product: CASSLRLAGATDTQYF.

CDR3 DNA sequence: TGTGCCAGTAGCTCGGGGGGAAGCTCCTATAATTCACCCCTCCACTTT. Translation: CASSSGGSSYNSPLHF. This rearrangement joins TRBV19 to TRBJ1-6, with a possible D match to TRBD1 (5 bases). Germline V CDR1 and CDR2: LNHDA, SQIVND (reference sequence). V was trimmed by 6 bases and J by 0 bases, leaving 12 bases between them. This CDR3 region has 16 residues.

The genes are TRBV14 and TRBJ1-1; TRBD1 matches at 9 bases. The junction had 8 bases not matched to a gene; V was cut back by 4 bases and J by 5 bases. Germline CDR1 reads SGHDN; CDR2 reads FVKESK. The CDR3 length is 15 residues. The CDR3, as DNA: TGTGCCAGCAGCCTGACACAGGGGGCGCGGACTGAAGCTTTCTTT. Protein product: CASSLTQGARTEAFF. Complete variable domain (other parts from reference TRBV14 and TRBJ1-1): EAGVTQFPSHSVIEKGQTVTLRCDPISGHDNLYWYRRVMGKEIKFLLHFVKESKQDESGMPNNRFLAERTGGTYSTLKVQPAELEDSGVYFCASSLTQGARTEAFFGQGTRLTVV.

V gene TRBV10-1 combines with J gene TRBJ1-4; possible D gene TRBD1, 5 bases. Trimming took 10 bases from V and 4 from J, leaving 13 bases between them. This CDR3 is built from 13 residues. Germline V gene data show CDR1 as WNHNN and CDR2 as SYGVQD (reference sequence). The CDR3 coding sequence is TGCGCCAACCCAGACAGAGATAATGAAAAACTGTTTTTT. Translation: CANPDRDNEKLFF.

The V gene is TRBV5-1, the J gene TRBJ2-7, with 11 nucleotides matching TRBD2. The V segment lost 4 bases and the J segment 0 bases; nucleotides outside the gene matches: 3. Germline V lookup: CDR1 SGHRS, CDR2 YFSETQ. This CDR3 contains 15 residues. CDR3 coding DNA: TGCGCCAGCAGCCATAGCGGGGGGGCCTCCTACGAGCAGTACTTC. Encoded protein: CASSHSGGASYEQYF. The whole variable domain, remainder taken from reference TRBV5-1 and TRBJ2-7, is KAGVTQTPRYLIKTRGQQVTLSCSPISGHRSVSWYQQTPGQGLQFLFEYFSETQRNKGNFPGRFSGRQFSNSRSEMNVSTLELGDSALYLCASSHSGGASYEQYFGPGTRLTVT.

The chain uses TRBV4-1 and TRBJ1-5; tentative D call: TRBD1 (6 bases). Germline lookup yields CDR1 MGHRA and CDR2 YSYEKL. The CDR3 totals 21 residues. V dropped 0 bases and J dropped 0 bases, with 24 bases sitting between them. In nucleotides, the CDR3 is TGCGCCAGCAGCCAAGACGCGGGGGCGGAGGTCGGAGGCTTTAGCAATCAGCCCCAGCATTTT. Translation gives CASSQDAGAEVGGFSNQPQHF.

This rearrangement joins TRBV5-1 to TRBJ2-2; 13 bases match TRBD2. This CDR3 region has 19 residues. Losses at the gene ends were 2 bases for V and 6 bases for J; bases not matched to a gene: 13. CDR1 and CDR2 (germline): SGHRS, YFSETQ. CDR3 in DNA: TGCGCCAGCAGCTTTATGAGGACTAGCGGGAGTGCCTTAGCCGGGGAGCTGTTTTTT. This sequence encodes CASSFMRTSGSALAGELFF.

The V call is TRBV14, the J call TRBJ1-2, with D tentatively TRBD1 (5 bases). Trimming left V 1 base short and J 3 bases short, with 12 bases between. This CDR3 is built from 15 residues. The germline V gene has CDR1 SGHDN and CDR2 FVKESK. For the CDR3, the DNA is TGTGCCAGCAGCCAAGGGTGGGGCCTCGACTATGGCTACACCTTC. Translating gives CASSQGWGLDYGYTF.

This clone was detected only a few times. The V call is TRBV28, the J call TRBJ2-7, with 7 bases lining up with TRBD2. V shed 5 bases and J 2 bases; nucleotides not matched to a gene: 12. The CDR3 runs 16 residues. The germline V gene has CDR1 MDHEN and CDR2 SYDVKM. The CDR3 loop is CASSPSSGGGAYEQYF. The CDR3 DNA sequence: TGTGCCAGCAGTCCATCTAGCGGAGGAGGGGCCTACGAGCAGTACTTC.

This chain joins TRBV7-8 and TRBJ1-2, with D tentatively TRBD1 (5 bases). V lost 6 bases and J lost 8, with 13 bases in between. The germline V gene has CDR1 SGHVS and CDR2 FQNEAQ. This CDR3 spans 12 amino acids. For the CDR3, the DNA is TGTGCCAGCAGTCAGGGTTCAGGGGGCTACACCTTC. This sequence encodes CASSQGSGGYTF.

The rearrangement uses TRBV14 and TRBJ1-4, with 7 positions matching TRBD1. Germline CDR1 reads SGHDN; CDR2 reads FVKESK. The CDR3 totals 15 residues. Trimming took 3 bases from V and 2 from J; bases not matched to a gene: 3. CDR3 bases: TGTGCCAGCAGCCAGGGGGACAGTACTAATGAAAAACTGTTTTTT. Protein sequence: CASSQGDSTNEKLFF.

V usage is TRBV6-1 and J usage is TRBJ1-5; a possible D gene is TRBD1 (6 bases). The CDR3 spans 16 residues. Germline values: CDR1 MNHNS, CDR2 SASEGT. Trimming cost V 1 base and J 1 base, with 11 bases left between them. The CDR3 loop reads CASSEVGGLSNQPQHF. CDR3 DNA sequence: TGTGCCAGCAGTGAAGTCGGGGGGCTGAGCAATCAGCCCCAGCATTTT.

The chain joins TRBV30 to TRBJ1-4; 8 nucleotides match TRBD1. V lost 1 base to trimming and J lost 10 bases; unmatched junction nucleotides: 8. This CDR3 has 14 residues. In germline, CDR1 is GTSNPN, CDR2 SVGIG (reference sequence). The CDR3 region is CAWSGTGTLGKLFF. CDR3 bases: TGTGCCTGGAGTGGGACAGGGACGTTGGGAAAACTGTTTTTT.